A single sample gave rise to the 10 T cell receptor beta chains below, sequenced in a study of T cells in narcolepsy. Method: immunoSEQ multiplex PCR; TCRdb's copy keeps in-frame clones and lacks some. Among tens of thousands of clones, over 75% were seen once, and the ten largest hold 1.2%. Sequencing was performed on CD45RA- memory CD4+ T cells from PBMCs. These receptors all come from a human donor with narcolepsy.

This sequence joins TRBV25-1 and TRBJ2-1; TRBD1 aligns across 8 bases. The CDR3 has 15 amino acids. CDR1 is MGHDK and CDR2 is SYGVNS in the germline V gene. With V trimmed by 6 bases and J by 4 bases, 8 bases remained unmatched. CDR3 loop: CASSQSGGSYNEQFF. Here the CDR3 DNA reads TGTGCCAGCAGCCAATCAGGGGGCTCATACAATGAGCAGTTCTTC.

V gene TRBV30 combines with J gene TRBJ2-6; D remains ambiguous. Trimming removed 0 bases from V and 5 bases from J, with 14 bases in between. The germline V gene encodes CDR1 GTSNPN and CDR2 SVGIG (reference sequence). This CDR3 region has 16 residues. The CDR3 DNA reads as TGTGCCTGGAGTGTACCCCGGACGTCAAGGGCCAACGTCCTGACTTTC. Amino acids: CAWSVPRTSRANVLTF.

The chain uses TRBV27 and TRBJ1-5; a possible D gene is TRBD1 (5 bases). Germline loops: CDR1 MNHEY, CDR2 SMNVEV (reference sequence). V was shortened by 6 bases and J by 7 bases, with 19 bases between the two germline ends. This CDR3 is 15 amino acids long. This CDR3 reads CASSPYLGPGQPQHF. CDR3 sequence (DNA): TGTGCCAGCAGCCCGTATTTGGGGCCTGGGCAGCCCCAGCATTTT.

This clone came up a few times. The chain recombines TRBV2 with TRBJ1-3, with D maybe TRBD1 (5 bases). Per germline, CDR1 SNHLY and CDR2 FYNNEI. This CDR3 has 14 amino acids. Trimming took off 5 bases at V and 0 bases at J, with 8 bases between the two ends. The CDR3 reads CASSSTASGNTIYF. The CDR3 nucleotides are TGTGCCAGCAGTTCGACAGCCTCTGGAAACACCATATATTTT.

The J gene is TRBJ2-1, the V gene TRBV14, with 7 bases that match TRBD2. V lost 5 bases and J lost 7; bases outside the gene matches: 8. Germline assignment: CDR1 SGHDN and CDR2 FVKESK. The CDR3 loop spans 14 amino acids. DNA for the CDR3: TGTGCCAGCAGCGCTGCGGGAGAGAGAAATGAGCAGTTCTTC. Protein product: CASSAAGERNEQFF.

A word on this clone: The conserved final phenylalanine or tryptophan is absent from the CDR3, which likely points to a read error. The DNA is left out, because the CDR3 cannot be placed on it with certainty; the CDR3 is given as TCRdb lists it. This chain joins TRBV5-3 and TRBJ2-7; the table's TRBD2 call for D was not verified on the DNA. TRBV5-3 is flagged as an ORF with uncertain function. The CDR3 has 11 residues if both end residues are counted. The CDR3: CARSLRRDWAS.

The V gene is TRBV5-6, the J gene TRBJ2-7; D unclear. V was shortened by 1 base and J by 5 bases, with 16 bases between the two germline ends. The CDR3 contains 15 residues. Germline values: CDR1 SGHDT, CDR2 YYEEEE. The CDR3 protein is CASSLSVLFRHEQYF. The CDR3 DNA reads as TGTGCCAGCAGCTTGTCAGTACTTTTTCGACACGAGCAGTACTTC.

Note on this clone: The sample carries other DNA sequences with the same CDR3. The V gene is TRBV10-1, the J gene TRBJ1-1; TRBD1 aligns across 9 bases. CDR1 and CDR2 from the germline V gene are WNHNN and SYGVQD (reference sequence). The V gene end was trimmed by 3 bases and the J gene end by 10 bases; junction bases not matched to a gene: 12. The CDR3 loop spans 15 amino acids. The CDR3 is CASSDPGTGQDGAFF. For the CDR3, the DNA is TGCGCCAGCAGTGACCCCGGGACAGGGCAAGATGGAGCTTTCTTT.

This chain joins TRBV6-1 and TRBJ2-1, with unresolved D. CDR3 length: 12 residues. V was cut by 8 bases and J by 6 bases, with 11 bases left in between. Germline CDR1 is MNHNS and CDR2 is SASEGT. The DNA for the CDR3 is TGTGCCAGCGGTCGCATCGTCAATGAGCAGTTCTTC. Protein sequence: CASGRIVNEQFF.

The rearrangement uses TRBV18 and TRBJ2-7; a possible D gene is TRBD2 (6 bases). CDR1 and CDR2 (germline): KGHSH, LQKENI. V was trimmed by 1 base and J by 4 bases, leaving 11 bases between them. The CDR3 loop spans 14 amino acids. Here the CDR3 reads CASSPLEGQYEQYF. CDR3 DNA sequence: TGTGCCAGCTCACCACTGGAGGGCCAATACGAGCAGTACTTC.